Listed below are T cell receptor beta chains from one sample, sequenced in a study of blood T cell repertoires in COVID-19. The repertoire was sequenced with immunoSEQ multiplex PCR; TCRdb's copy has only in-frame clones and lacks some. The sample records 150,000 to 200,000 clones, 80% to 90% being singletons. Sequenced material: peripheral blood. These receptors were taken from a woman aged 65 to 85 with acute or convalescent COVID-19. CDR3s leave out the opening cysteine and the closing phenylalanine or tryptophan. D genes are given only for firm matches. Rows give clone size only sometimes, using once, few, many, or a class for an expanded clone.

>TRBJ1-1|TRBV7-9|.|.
ASSLEGHNTEAF
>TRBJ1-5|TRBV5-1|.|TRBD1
ASSPGGGRSNQPQH
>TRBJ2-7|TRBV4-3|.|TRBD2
ASSQEASGGEQY
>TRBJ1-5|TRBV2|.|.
ASSGQVNQPQH
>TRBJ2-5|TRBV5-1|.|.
ASSLVGGETQY
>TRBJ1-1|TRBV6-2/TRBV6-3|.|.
ASSYGGAMNTEAF
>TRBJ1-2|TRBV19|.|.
ASSIGGNPSYGYT
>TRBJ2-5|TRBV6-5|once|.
ASNRRGGARETQY
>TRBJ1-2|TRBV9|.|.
ASSDQGNYGYT
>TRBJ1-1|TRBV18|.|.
ASSPGHLNTEAF
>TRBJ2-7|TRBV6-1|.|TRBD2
ASSVEITSGSSYEQY
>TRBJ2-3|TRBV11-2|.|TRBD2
ASSLLRGEVTQY
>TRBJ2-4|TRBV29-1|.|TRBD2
SVERGRGNIQY
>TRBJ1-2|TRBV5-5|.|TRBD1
ASGLDRGYGYT
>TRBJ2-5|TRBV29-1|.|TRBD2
SARLAGGPETQY
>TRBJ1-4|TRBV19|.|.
ASSMLGGDEKLF
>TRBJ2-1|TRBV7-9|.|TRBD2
ASSLSGRGSNEQF
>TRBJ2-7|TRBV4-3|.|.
ASSPLAPIFSYEQY
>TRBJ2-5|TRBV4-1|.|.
ASSQSQGTETQY
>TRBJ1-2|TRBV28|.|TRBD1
ASSFGTGLSWT
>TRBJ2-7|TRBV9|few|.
ASSPPSSYEQY
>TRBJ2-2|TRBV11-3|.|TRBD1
ASTGQPNTGELF
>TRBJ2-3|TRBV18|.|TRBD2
ASSPLAGSTDTQY
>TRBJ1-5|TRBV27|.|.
ASSPTRTSSNQPQH
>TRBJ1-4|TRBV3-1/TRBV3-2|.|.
ASSEIQGAVGGLF
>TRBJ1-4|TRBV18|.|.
ASSPRTGTSTNEKLF
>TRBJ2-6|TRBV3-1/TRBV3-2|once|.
ASSQYRGAGANVLT
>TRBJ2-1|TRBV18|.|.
ASSPSPPAPSRKNEQF
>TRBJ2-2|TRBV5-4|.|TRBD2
ASSFPGLANTGELF
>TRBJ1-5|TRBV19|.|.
ASSRGGGHNQPQH
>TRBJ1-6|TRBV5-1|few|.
ASSPGQNNSPLH
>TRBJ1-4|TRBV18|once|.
ASSPGRGNEKLF
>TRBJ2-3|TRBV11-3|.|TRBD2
ASSLELALTDTQY
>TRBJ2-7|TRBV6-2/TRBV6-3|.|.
ASSYPSQGYYEQY
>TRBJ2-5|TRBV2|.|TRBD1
ASSDGGQGETQY
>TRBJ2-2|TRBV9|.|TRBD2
ASSVEVRLAANTGELF
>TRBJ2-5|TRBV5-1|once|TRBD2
ASSGGGQETQY
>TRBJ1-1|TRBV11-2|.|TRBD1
ASSFRDRVTEAF
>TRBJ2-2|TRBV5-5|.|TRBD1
ASSLDRGRGGELF
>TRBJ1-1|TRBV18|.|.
ASCTGPHTEAF
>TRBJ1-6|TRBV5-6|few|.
ASSLVLGTNSPLH
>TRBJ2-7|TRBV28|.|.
ASTQIGGSYEQY
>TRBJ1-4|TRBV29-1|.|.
SGALQANEKLF
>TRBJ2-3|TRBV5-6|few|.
ASSLRSTGLLTDTQY
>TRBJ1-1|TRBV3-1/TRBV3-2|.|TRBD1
ASSQAGTGYTEAF
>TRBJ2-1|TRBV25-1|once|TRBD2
ASSEGGLAGDYEQF
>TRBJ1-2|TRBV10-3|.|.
AISESGGPGGGYT
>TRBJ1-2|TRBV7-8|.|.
ASSPGNYGYT
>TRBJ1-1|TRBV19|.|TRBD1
ASSGQGDEAF
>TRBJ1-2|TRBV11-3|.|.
ASNELGAEYGYT
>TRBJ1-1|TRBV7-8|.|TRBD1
ASRGDRVTNTEAF
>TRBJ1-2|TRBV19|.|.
ASTPALGEYGYT
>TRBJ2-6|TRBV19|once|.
ASSGAGTGANVLT
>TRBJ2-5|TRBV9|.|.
ASSGTGTPGETQY